This T cell receptor (beta chain) was captured in a study of blood T cell repertoires in COVID-19 (dated by TCRdb to the early 2020s). For context, the study as a whole: Samples covering the acute and convalescent phases of COVID-19 were provided by collaborators in the United States, Italy and Spain. The material from the prospective study consisted of cDNA or gDNA derived from T cells, B-cell-depleted T cells, or PBMCs. Deeply sampled blood TCRbeta repertoires from subjects exposed to, actively infected with, or recovered from COVID-19 were included in the dataset. A freely available public database, intended as a resource for researchers studying the immune response to SARS-CoV-2, is where the repertoires were released. Where available, HLA class I and class II types were obtained from metadata supplied by the sample provider rather than from assay-based typing. Sample metadata almost always included a de-identified subject ID, COVID-19 status, age in years and sex. The samples were drawn from two sources: the first 160 participants of the ongoing ImmuneRACE study, and 1,200 or so subjects contributed by 6 global collaborators. Study-level results and caveats: How much clinical and demographic metadata was included differed by source and by participant, and the metadata was provided uncurated.

Via the germline V gene, CDR1 is SGHRS and CDR2 YFSETQ. The CDR3 holds 18 amino acids from the cysteine to the phenylalanine. The only DNA kept is the CDR3, 54 bases in frame from the first base. V and J are trimmed by 2 bases and 6 bases, and the gene matches miss 15 bases of the junction. Samples from volunteer blood donors who had recovered from COVID-19 were contributed by a second Seattle source. Collaborating institutions collected whole blood in K2EDTA tubes following their own protocols. For TCRbeta analysis, collaborator samples were shipped as frozen whole blood, as isolated PBMCs, or as DNA extracted from either sample type. For this clone: There is no known antigen for this receptor. No much larger clonotype is one base removed from it; base qualities were not supplied.

The immunoSEQ Assay, a bias-controlled multiplex PCR, was used to amplify TCRbeta CDR3 regions from genomic DNA. As for the authors' bioinformatics: Nucleated cell counts per sample were estimated from amplification of reference gene primers within the assay. To quantify the absolute abundance of each unique TCRbeta CDR3 rearrangement, sequence reads were collapsed and filtered. Productive Simpson clonality was computed per sample as the square root of Simpson's diversity index over productive rearrangements. TCRdb retrieved this table from immuneACCESS and kept in-frame rearrangements only. Not all clones are present; in checked studies, unresolved V genes account for under half, and no reason is known for the remainder. The D gene and trimming were derived from the DNA, and the V and J assignments and clone size from that table. For this sample the table gives hundreds of thousands of clones, of which 83% were detected only once. The top ten clones comprise more than 8% of the sample.

This receptor chain uses TRBV5-1 and TRBJ2-2; 8 nucleotides in the junction match TRBD1. The sequence came from a woman in her forties or fifties who had recovered from COVID-19. Specimen: peripheral blood. The CDR3 protein sequence reads: CASSLGGQEVRSAGELFF. In nucleotide form, the sequence is TGCGCCAGCAGCTTAGGGGGACAGGAGGTTCGGTCGGCCGGGGAGCTGTTTTTT.